The entry below gives a single TCR beta chain sequence along with its context. This entry comes from a study of blood T cell repertoires in COVID-19. Study background: Collection of acute and convalescent COVID-19 samples took place in the United States, Italy and Spain. From T cells, B-cell-depleted T cells, or PBMCs came the material, which was cDNA or gDNA.

V was trimmed by 2 bases and J by 7 bases, leaving 11 bases between them. Germline CDR1 is MNHEY and CDR2 is SVGAGI. The CDR3 runs 14 residues. How the authors handled the data: Researchers report that nucleated cell counts were estimated from reference gene primer amplification. Repertoires were generated with immunoSEQ multiplex PCR, while TCRdb's copy carries only in-frame clones and drops some. V and J calls and clone size are as listed in that table; D and trimming were resolved from the DNA. The data contain under 30,000 clones, around 86% of them singletons. The rearrangement uses TRBV6-5 and TRBJ1-4; D remains unclear. The sequenced sample was peripheral blood. This TCR derives from a man between 45 and 60 years old with active COVID-19. The CDR3 DNA follows: TGTGCCAGCAGTTACGGTGGGGAGGGTGAAAAACTGTTTTTT. Residues: CASSYGGEGEKLFF.